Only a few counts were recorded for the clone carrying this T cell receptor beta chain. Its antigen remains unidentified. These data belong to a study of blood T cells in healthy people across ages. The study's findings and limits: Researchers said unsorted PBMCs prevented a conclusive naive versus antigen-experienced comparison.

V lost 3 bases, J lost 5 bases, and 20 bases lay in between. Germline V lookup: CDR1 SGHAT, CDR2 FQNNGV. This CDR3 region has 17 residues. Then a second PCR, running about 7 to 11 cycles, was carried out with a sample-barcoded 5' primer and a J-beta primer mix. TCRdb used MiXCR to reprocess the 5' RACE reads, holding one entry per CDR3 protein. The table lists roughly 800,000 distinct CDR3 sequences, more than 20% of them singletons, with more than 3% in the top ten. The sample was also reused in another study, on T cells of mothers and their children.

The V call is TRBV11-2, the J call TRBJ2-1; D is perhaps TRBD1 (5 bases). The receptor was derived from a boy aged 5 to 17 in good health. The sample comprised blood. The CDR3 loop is CASSFPIRVDTHNEQFF. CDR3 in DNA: TGTGCCAGCAGCTTCCCAATCCGGGTGGACACGCACAATGAGCAGTTCTTC. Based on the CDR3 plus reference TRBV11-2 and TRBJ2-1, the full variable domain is EAGVAQSPRYKIIEKRQSVAFWCNPISGHATLYWYQQILGQGPKLLIQFQNNGVVDDSQLPKDRFSAERLKGVDSTLKIQPAKLEDSAVYLCASSFPIRVDTHNEQFFGPGTRLTVL.